The TCR beta chain described here comes from a study of chemoradiotherapy in HPV16-positive cancers. For the study at large: Candidate HPV-specific T-cell clones and common TCR motifs came from functional assays in two HPV16-positive patients.

This clone was seen a single time. Its antigen remains unknown. The V gene's germline CDR1 is MGHRA and CDR2 YSYEKL. Between the trimmed V and J ends, which lost 6 bases and 0 bases, there was a span of 24 bases. CDR3 length: 19 residues. The table came from immunoSEQ multiplex PCR; TCRdb's copy has only in-frame clones and leaves some out. Of roughly 14,000 clones in the sample, roughly 90% are singletons; the top ten hold less than 3.5%. General study results and limits: Candidate HPV-specific clones and E7-related TCR motifs grew in tumor during treatment. Only two HPV16-positive patients supplied the functional HPV-specificity definition. HPV-responsive T-cell expansion during chemoradiotherapy was linked to improved recurrence-free survival in HPV16-positive patients.

The V call is TRBV4-1, the J call TRBJ2-4, with D maybe TRBD2 (5 bases). The specimen comprised blood, sampled from a patient who underwent chemoradiotherapy. The TCR originated in a human donor with HPV-associated anogenital cancer. The CDR3 protein is CASRQKTDYTHKAKNIQYF. CDR3 sequence (DNA): TGCGCCAGCAGACAAAAGACCGACTATACACACAAAGCCAAAAACATTCAGTACTTC.